This TCR beta chain was retrieved from a study of T cell responses to AZD1222 COVID-19 vaccine. Regarding the study as a whole: CD4 TCRs covered the whole spike, strongest at regions 160-218 and 743-854. The sample set comprised mostly white British donors with more females, and clonal diversity was possibly underestimated. The peak T cell response came first, and repertoires were sampled only after it.

Clones were sequenced by immunoSEQ multiplex PCR, and TCRdb holds only the in-frame ones, with some missing. Among approximately 75,000 clones listed, 87% were seen once. Combined were second doses at about 4 or about 12 weeks. Concerning this clone: Antigen specificity is unknown.

In germline, CDR1 is MNHEY, CDR2 SVGAGI. Trimming left V 7 bases short and J 1 base short, with 13 bases between. This CDR3 region has 14 residues. This TCR derives from an adult who received the AZD1222 COVID-19 vaccine. The chain joins TRBV6-5 to TRBJ1-1; D possibly corresponds to TRBD1 (5 bases). Sequenced material: peripheral blood, taken 28 days after the second AZD1222 dose. The DNA for the CDR3 is TGTGCCAGCAACCTCCGGGACCCGAACACTGAAGCTTTCTTT. Protein: CASNLRDPNTEAFF.